This TCR beta chain was documented in a study of OX40 agonist ivuxolimab in advanced cancers. Here immunoSEQ multiplex PCR was the method, and the copy in TCRdb shows in-frame clones only, minus some. The sample contains just over 70,000 clones, 84% of which appear only once. This clone came up once. The sample was CD4+ or CD8+ T cells sorted from blood, taken in a trial of the OX40 agonist ivuxolimab. This receptor was obtained from an adult with an advanced solid tumor such as melanoma, head and neck, liver or kidney cancer.

CDR3 loop: CASSPPDLVLNTEAFF. The DNA of the CDR3 is TGTGCCAGCTCACCACCCGACCTGGTGTTGAACACTGAAGCTTTCTTT. This sequence joins TRBV18 and TRBJ1-1; D gene ambiguous. Per germline, CDR1 KGHSH and CDR2 LQKENI. V was shortened by 0 bases and J by 0 bases, with 11 bases between the two germline ends. The CDR3 contains 16 residues.